This T cell receptor (beta chain) appears in the sequencing data of a study of T cell repertoires in ileal Crohn's disease. Time point indicated: inflamed ileum from the surgical specimen. The CDR3 is made up of 13 amino acids. CDR1 and CDR2 from the germline V gene are LNHNV and YYDKDF (reference sequence). V was cut by 5 bases and J by 5 bases, with 11 bases left in between. This clone came up once. The table came from immunoSEQ multiplex PCR; TCRdb's copy has only in-frame clones and leaves some out. The sample has 6,400 or so clones; approximately 80% are singletons. Sequenced input: ileal tissue. The rearrangement uses TRBV15 and TRBJ2-3; D gene ambiguous. This TCR came from an adult with Crohn's disease. DNA for the CDR3: TGTGCCACCAGCTTTGTGAGAAAAGATACGCAGTATTTT. Translation gives CATSFVRKDTQYF. Based on the CDR3 plus reference TRBV15 and TRBJ2-3, the full variable domain is DAMVIQNPRYQVTQFGKPVTLSCSQTLNHNVMYWYQQKSSQAPKLLFHYYDKDFNNEADTPDNFQSRRPNTSFCFLDIRSPGLGDTAMYLCATSFVRKDTQYFGPGTRLTVL.